A selection of T cell receptor beta chains follows, all from one sample in a study of T cell responses to AZD1222 COVID-19 vaccine. The protocol was immunoSEQ multiplex PCR, while the TCRdb copy is restricted to in-frame clones and leaves out a portion. The repertoire holds around 140,000 clones, with about nine tenths as singletons. The material was peripheral blood, obtained on day 0 of AZD1222 vaccination. These receptors were taken from an adult in good health. Each CDR3 is given with its conserved first and last residue. The D gene is left open where the match is weak.

V gene	D gene	J gene	CDR3 protein
TRBV9	TRBD2	TRBJ2-1	CASSVLAAPYNEQFF
TRBV5-4	TRBD1	TRBJ1-2	CASSPTGVYGYTF
TRBV28	.	TRBJ2-3	CASTIGMGTQYF
TRBV5-5	.	TRBJ2-1	CASSSPARGVNNEQFF
TRBV3-1/TRBV3-2	TRBD2	TRBJ2-2	CASSRLAGRPGELFF
TRBV4-1	.	TRBJ2-1	CASSQAHGIMGEQFF
TRBV19	TRBD1	TRBJ1-2	CASAGTGYGYTF
TRBV3-1/TRBV3-2	.	TRBJ2-7	CASSQVRHEQYF
TRBV28	.	TRBJ2-5	CASRLLGKQETQYF
TRBV5-1	.	TRBJ2-7	CASSLATGYYEQYF
TRBV11-2	.	TRBJ1-4	CASSKTGSGEKLFF
TRBV5-4	.	TRBJ1-2	CASSLADGTAYGYTF
TRBV10-3	.	TRBJ1-5	CAISEEGGNQPQHF
TRBV7-9	.	TRBJ2-2	CASSLLAGELFF
TRBV28	.	TRBJ2-7	CASSSPARGRMEQYF
TRBV19	.	TRBJ1-1	CASSPIGTPNTEAFF
TRBV5-4	.	TRBJ2-7	CASSSTGSSYEQYF
TRBV2	.	TRBJ2-5	CASSGSLAQGETQYF
TRBV18	.	TRBJ1-1	CASSPRRNTEAFF
TRBV28	TRBD1	TRBJ2-5	CASSFKGGSSWLTQYF
TRBV5-4	TRBD1	TRBJ1-1	CASSSLSRRPQGAFF
TRBV13	.	TRBJ2-1	CASSHRGSYNEQFF
TRBV7-9	.	TRBJ1-6	CASSTEVDNSPLHF
TRBV29-1	.	TRBJ1-1	CSVVGAGNKAFF
TRBV19	.	TRBJ2-2	CASSTPEDSPPGELFF
TRBV5-1	.	TRBJ2-1	CASSFLAGQAGEQFF
TRBV5-1	.	TRBJ1-2	CASSLERGLRYTF
TRBV20-1	TRBD2	TRBJ2-5	CSPSGGETQYF
TRBV2	TRBD1	TRBJ1-2	CASSGLRSSRDRASGYGYTF
TRBV10-1	.	TRBJ2-5	CASSDGGVGDHQETQYF
TRBV19	TRBD1	TRBJ2-7	CASSVSGTGLEEQYF
TRBV7-2	.	TRBJ2-1	CASSLRGSYNEQFF
TRBV6-1	.	TRBJ1-2	CASSEARTRVSYGYTF
TRBV18	.	TRBJ1-1	CASSPGLNTEAFF
TRBV19	.	TRBJ2-3	CASSPDRGGDTQYF
TRBV28	TRBD2	TRBJ2-7	CASTAAGGAEQYF
TRBV7-9	.	TRBJ1-1	CASSFLIGRGTEAFF
TRBV10-3	TRBD1	TRBJ1-4	CAISGIWTGESTNEKLFF
TRBV6-1	.	TRBJ1-5	CASSDRPQHF
TRBV3-1/TRBV3-2	TRBD2	TRBJ2-7	CASSPSGRMSEQYF
TRBV2	.	TRBJ2-6	CASSDAGSLSGANVLTF
TRBV7-2	.	TRBJ1-6	CASSFVNSPLHF
TRBV5-1	.	TRBJ2-5	CASSLAGFGTTGGETQYF
TRBV20-1	.	TRBJ2-7	CSAVQAYEQYF
TRBV5-6	.	TRBJ2-7	CASSTKGLSYEQYF
TRBV29-1	TRBD1	TRBJ2-1	CSVGDSVYNEQFF
TRBV29-1	.	TRBJ1-1	CSAKPAVGLAAFF
TRBV2	.	TRBJ2-7	CASSGLQIYEQYF
TRBV3-1/TRBV3-2	TRBD1	TRBJ1-5	CASSQGQGLSQPQHF
TRBV3-1/TRBV3-2	TRBD2	TRBJ2-2	CASSQGLAGGAPSTGELFF
TRBV28	.	TRBJ1-1	CAGGQGGNTEAFF
TRBV7-6	TRBD1	TRBJ2-5	CASSPPVQGVYETQYF
TRBV28	TRBD1	TRBJ1-2	CASRGQGGGYGYTF
TRBV19	TRBD2	TRBJ2-7	CASSYSGRGSYEQYF
TRBV5-1	TRBD1	TRBJ2-7	CASSPLDQSGTVSEQYF